These T cell receptor beta chains were read from a single sample in a study of lymphopenia after photon versus proton radiotherapy. Only in-frame clones appear in the TCRdb table, and some are missing; sequencing was by immunoSEQ multiplex PCR. The table has approximately 17,000 clones, about 79% seen once. The sequencing used peripheral blood, collected from a patient treated with proton-based radiotherapy. These TCRs come from a man between 65 and 85 years old with pancreatic cancer. CDR3s include the opening cysteine and the closing phenylalanine or tryptophan. D genes are given only for firm matches.

d_gene | v_gene | CDR3aa
TRBD2 | TRBV5-4 | CASSQLPGLAGLSSYEQYF
TRBD2 | TRBV6-1 | CASSPSGSSYEQYF
TRBD1 | TRBV5-1 | CASRSGTGREAFF
TRBD1 | TRBV5-4 | CASSLGAGQGNYGYTF
NA | TRBV12-5 | CASGRRGGMNTEAFF
TRBD2 | TRBV11-2 | CASSFSGLQETQYF
TRBD1 | TRBV5-6 | CASSLLGTGSNTIYF
TRBD1 | TRBV19 | CASHPTGVGHNEQFF
TRBD2 | TRBV7-9 | CASSFTAGGGNEQFF
NA | TRBV28 | CASSSSLLGRNTGELFF
NA | TRBV6-5 | CASSLLTAYNEQFF
NA | TRBV6-5 | CASRKLTGNGYTF
TRBD1 | TRBV19 | CASRRQQGPLQPQHF
NA | TRBV21-1 | CASLQRSRVVF
NA | TRBV11-2 | CASSRVGSGGKNIQYF
TRBD2 | TRBV29-1 | CSVAREGGNEQFF
TRBD1 | TRBV5-8 | CASSYWTGELLGNQPQHF
NA | TRBV28 | CASSPTLGGGQPQHF
NA | TRBV6-1 | CASSDRDNTEAFF
NA | TRBV7-9 | CASSRYREASEAFF
NA | TRBV29-1 | CSVVGGSGNTIYF
NA | TRBV10-1 | CASSLGQSGKDEQYF
NA | TRBV30 | CAWSVGQGWLNTEAFF
TRBD2 | TRBV5-1 | CASSHTSGRSRYEQYF
TRBD1 | TRBV7-2 | CASSLVVRGHYEQYF
NA | TRBV4-1 | CASSQSEGGRNGELFF
TRBD1 | TRBV15 | CATSRDWGQSSSGNTIYF
TRBD1 | TRBV9 | CASSVAGQGAYNEQFF
TRBD2 | TRBV18 | CASSQPGLAGYEQYF
NA | TRBV5-1 | CASSLSTDTQYF
NA | TRBV5-1 | CASSLSRSAYGYTF
TRBD1 | TRBV27 | CASTVNPGQANTGELFF
NA | TRBV6-5 | CASSRDLWEKLFF
TRBD2 | TRBV19 | CASSQLAGAYNEQFF
NA | TRBV16 | CASSEGQLNQPQHF
NA | TRBV7-3 | CASSPAVGKNTEAFF